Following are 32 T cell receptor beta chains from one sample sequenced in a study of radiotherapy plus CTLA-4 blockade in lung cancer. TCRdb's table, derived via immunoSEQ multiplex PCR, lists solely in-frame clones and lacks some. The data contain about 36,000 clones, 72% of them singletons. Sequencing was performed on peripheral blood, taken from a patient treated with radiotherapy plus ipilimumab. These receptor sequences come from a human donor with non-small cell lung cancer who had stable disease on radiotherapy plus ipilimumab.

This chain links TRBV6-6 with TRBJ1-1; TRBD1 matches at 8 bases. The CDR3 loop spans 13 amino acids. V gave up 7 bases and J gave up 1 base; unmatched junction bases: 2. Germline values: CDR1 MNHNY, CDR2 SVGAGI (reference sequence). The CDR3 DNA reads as TGTGCCAGCATCGACAGGGGGAACACTGAAGCTTTCTTT. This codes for CASIDRGNTEAFF.

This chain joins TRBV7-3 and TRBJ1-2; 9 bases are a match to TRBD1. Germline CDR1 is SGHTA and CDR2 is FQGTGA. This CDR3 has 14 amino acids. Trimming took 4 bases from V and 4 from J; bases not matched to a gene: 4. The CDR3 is CASSSTGGGYGYTF. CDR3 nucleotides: TGTGCCAGCAGCTCCACAGGGGGCGGCTATGGCTACACCTTC.

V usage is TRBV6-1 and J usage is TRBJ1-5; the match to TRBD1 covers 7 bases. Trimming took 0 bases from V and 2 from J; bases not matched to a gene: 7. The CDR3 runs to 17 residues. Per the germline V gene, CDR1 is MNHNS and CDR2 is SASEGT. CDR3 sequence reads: CASSEARLGGGNQPQHF. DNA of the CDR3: TGTGCCAGCAGTGAAGCGCGGTTAGGGGGCGGCAATCAGCCCCAGCATTTT.

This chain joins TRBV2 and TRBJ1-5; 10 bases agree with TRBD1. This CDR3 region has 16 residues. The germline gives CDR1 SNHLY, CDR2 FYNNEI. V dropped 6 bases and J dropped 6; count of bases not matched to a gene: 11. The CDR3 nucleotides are TGTGCCAGCAGCCGCGGACAGGGGGGCGCGGGTCAGCCCCAGCATTTT. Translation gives CASSRGQGGAGQPQHF.

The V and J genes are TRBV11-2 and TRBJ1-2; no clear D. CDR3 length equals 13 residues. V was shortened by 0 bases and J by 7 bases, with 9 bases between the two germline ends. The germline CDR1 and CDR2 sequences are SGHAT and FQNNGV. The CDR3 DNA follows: TGTGCCAGCAGCTTAGACGGTCAGGCTGGCTACACCTTC. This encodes CASSLDGQAGYTF.

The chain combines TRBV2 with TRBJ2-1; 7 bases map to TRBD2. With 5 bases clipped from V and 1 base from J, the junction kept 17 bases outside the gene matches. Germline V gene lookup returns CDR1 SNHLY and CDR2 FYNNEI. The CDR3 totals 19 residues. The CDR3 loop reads CASSSKLVGGGPSYNEQFF. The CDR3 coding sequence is TGTGCCAGCAGTTCGAAGCTGGTCGGCGGGGGACCTTCCTACAATGAGCAGTTCTTC.

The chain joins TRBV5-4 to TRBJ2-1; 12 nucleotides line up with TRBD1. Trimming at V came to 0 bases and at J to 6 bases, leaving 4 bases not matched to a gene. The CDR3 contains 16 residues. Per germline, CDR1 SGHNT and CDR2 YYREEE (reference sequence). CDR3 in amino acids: CASSLGGTGGINEQFF. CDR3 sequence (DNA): TGTGCCAGCAGCTTGGGCGGGACAGGGGGCATCAATGAGCAGTTCTTC.

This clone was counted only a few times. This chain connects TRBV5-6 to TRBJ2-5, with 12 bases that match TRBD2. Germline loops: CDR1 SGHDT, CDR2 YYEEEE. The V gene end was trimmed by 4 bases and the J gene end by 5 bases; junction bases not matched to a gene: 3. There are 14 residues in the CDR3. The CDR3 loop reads CASSKLAGGETQYF. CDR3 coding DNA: TGTGCCAGCAGCAAACTAGCGGGGGGTGAGACCCAGTACTTC. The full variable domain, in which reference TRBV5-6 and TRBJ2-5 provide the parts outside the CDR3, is DAGVTQSPTHLIKTRGQQVTLRCSPKSGHDTVSWYQQALGQGPQFIFQYYEEEERQRGNFPDRFSGHQFPNYSSELNVNALLLGDSALYLCASSKLAGGETQYFGPGTRLLVL.

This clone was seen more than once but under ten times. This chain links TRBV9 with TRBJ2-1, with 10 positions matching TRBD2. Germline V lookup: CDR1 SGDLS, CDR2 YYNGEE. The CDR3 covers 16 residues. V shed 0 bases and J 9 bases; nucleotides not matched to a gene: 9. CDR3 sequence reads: CASSVALAGGLGEQFF. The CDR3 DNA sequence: TGTGCCAGCAGCGTAGCTTTAGCGGGGGGCCTCGGTGAGCAGTTCTTC.

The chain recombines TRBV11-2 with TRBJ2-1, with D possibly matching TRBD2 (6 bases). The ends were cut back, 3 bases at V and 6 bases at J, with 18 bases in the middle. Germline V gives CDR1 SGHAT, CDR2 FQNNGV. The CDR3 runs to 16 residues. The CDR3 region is CASSFEGRGLFNEQFF. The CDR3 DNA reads TGTGCCAGCAGCTTCGAAGGGCGGGGCCTCTTCAATGAGCAGTTCTTC.

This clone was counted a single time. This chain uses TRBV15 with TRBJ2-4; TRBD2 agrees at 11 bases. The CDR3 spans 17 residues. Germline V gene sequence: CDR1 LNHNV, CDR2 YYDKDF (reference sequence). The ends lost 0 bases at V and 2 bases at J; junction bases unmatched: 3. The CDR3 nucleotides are TGTGCCACCAGCAGAGACCGACTAGCGGGGACCAAAAACATTCAGTACTTC. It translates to CATSRDRLAGTKNIQYF.

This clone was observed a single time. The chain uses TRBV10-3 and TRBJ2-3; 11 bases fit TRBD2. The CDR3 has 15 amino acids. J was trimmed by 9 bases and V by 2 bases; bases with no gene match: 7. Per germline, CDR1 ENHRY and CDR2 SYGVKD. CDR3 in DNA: TGTGCCATCAGTGAGAGGCCTCCTAGCGGGGGGACGCAGTATTTT. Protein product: CAISERPPSGGTQYF.

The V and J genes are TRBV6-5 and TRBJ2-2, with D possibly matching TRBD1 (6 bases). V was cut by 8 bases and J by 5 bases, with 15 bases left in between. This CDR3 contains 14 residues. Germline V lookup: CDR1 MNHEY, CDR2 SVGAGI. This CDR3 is CASDRDTETGELFF. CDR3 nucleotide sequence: TGTGCCAGCGACCGGGACACGGAGACCGGGGAGCTGTTTTTT.

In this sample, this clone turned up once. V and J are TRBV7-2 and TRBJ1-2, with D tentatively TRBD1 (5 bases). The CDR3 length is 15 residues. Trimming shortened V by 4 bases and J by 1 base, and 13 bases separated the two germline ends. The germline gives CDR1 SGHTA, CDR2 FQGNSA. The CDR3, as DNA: TGTGCCAGCAGCTCAAGGGGCGGAATTAACTATGGCTACACCTTC. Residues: CASSSRGGINYGYTF.

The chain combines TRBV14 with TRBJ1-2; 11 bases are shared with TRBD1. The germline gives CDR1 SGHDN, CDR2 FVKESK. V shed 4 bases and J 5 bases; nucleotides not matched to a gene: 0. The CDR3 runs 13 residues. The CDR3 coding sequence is TGTGCCAGCAGCCGGGACAGGGGGTATGGCTACACCTTC. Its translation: CASSRDRGYGYTF. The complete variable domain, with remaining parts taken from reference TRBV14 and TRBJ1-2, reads EAGVTQFPSHSVIEKGQTVTLRCDPISGHDNLYWYRRVMGKEIKFLLHFVKESKQDESGMPNNRFLAERTGGTYSTLKVQPAELEDSGVYFCASSRDRGYGYTFGSGTRLTVV.

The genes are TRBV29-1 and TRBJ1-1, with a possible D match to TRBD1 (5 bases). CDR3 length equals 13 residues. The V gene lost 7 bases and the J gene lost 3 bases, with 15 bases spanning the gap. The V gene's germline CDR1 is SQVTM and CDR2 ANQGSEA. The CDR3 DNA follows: TGCAGCGCGGGGGAGGACACCTACACTGAAGCTTTCTTT. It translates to CSAGEDTYTEAFF.

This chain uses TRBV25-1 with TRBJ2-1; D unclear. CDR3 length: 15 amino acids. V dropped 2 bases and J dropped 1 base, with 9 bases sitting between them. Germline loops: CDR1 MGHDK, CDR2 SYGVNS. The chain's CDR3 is CASSEIGRSYNEQFF. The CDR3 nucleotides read TGTGCCAGCAGTGAAATTGGCAGGTCCTACAATGAGCAGTTCTTC.

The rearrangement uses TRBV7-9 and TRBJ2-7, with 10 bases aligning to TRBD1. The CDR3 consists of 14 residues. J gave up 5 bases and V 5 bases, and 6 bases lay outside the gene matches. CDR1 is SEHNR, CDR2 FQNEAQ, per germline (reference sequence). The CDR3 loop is CASSVGQGSHEQYF. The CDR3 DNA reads TGTGCCAGCAGCGTGGGACAGGGGTCCCACGAGCAGTACTTC.

CDR3 DNA sequence: TGTGCCAGCAGTCCCCGTTGGGGCAGCGATCAGCCCCAGCATTTT. This encodes CASSPRWGSDQPQHF. The chain has TRBV7-2 and TRBJ1-5; tentatively, D is TRBD1 (5 bases). The CDR3 has 15 amino acids. Looked up from germline, CDR1 is SGHTA and CDR2 is FQGNSA. Trimming stripped 6 bases from V and 5 bases from J, with 17 bases between.

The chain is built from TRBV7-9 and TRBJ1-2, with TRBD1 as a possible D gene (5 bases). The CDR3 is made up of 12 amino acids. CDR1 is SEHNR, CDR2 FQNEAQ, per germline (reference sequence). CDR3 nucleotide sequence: TGTGCAGGCGAGCAGGGTAACTATGGCTACACCTTC. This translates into CAGEQGNYGYTF.

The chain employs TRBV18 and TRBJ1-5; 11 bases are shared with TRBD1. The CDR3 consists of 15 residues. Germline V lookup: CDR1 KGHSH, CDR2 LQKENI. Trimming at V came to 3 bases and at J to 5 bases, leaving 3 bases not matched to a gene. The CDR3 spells CASSPKGQGDQPQHF. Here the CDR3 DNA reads TGTGCCAGCTCACCGAAGGGACAGGGGGATCAGCCCCAGCATTTT.

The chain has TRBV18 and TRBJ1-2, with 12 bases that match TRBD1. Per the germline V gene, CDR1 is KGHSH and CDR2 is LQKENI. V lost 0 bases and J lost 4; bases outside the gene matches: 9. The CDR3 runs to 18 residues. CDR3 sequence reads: CASSPPGTGGILVYGYTF. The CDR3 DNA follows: TGTGCCAGCTCACCACCGGGGACAGGGGGCATCTTAGTCTATGGCTACACCTTC.

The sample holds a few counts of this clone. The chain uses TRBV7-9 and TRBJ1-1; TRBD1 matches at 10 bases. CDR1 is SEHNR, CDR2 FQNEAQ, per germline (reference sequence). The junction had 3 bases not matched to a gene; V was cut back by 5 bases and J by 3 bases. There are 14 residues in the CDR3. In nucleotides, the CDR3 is TGTGCCAGCAGCCCCGGACAGGGGGACACTGAAGCTTTCTTT. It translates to CASSPGQGDTEAFF.

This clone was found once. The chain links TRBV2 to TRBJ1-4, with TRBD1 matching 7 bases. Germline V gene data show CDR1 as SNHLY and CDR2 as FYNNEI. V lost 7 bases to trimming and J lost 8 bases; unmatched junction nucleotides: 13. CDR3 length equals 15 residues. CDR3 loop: CASKPDRFDGEKLFF. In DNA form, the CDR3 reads TGTGCCAGCAAACCGGACAGGTTCGATGGAGAAAAACTGTTTTTT.

The CDR3 region is CASRGGAAGRNQPQHF. The CDR3 DNA reads TGTGCCAGCAGGGGCGGGGCAGCGGGGCGCAATCAGCCCCAGCATTTT. The chain employs TRBV6-6 and TRBJ1-5; maybe TRBD1 (5 bases). Germline CDR1 and CDR2: MNHNY and SVGAGI (reference sequence). V gave up 6 bases and J gave up 2 bases, with 17 bases separating them. There are 16 residues in the CDR3.

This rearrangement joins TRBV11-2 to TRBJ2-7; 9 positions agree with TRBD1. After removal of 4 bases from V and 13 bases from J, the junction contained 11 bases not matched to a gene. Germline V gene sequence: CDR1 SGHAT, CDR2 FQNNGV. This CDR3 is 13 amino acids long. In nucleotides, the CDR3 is TGTGCCAGCAGCTCTCCGGGACAGGGTCGCCCTTACTTC. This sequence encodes CASSSPGQGRPYF.

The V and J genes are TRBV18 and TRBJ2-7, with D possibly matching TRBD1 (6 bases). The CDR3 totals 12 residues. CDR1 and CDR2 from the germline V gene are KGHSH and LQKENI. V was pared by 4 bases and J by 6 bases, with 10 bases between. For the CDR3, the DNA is TGTGCCAGCTCACACCCAGGGGCCGAGCAGTACTTC. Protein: CASSHPGAEQYF.

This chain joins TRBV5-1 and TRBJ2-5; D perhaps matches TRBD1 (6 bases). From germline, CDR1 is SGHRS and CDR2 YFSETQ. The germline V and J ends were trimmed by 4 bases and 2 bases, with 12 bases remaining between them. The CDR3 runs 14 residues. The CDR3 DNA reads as TGCGCCAGCAGCGGAGGACAGATACAAGAGACCCAGTACTTC. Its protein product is CASSGGQIQETQYF.

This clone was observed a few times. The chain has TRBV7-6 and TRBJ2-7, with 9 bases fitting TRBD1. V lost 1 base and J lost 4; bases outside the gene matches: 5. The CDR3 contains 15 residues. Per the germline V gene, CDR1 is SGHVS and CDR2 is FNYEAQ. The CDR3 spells CASSLDGTGNYEQYF. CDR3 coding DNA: TGTGCCAGCAGCTTAGACGGGACAGGGAATTACGAGCAGTACTTC. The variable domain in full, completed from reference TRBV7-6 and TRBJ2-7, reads GAGVSQSPRYKVTKRGQDVALRCDPISGHVSLYWYRQALGQGPEFLTYFNYEAQQDKSGLPNDRFSAERPEGSISTLTIQRTEQRDSAMYRCASSLDGTGNYEQYFGPGTRLTVT.

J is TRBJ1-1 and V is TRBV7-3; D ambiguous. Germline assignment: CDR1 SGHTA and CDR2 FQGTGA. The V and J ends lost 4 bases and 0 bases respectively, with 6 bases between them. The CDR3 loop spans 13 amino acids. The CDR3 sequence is CASSSNLNTEAFF. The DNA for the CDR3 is TGTGCCAGCAGCTCAAACTTGAACACTGAAGCTTTCTTT.

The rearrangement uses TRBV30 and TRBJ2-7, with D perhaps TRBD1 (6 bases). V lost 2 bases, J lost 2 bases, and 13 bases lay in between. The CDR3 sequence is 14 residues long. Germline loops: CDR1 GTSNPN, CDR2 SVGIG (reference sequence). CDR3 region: CAWSLDRGPYEQYF. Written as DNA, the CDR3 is TGTGCCTGGAGTTTGGACAGAGGACCCTACGAGCAGTACTTC.

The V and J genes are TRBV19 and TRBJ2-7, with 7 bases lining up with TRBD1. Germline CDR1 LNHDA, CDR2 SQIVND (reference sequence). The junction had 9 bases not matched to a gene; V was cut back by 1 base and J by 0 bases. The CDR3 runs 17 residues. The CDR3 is CASSIVPGQKSSYEQYF. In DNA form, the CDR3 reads TGTGCCAGTAGTATAGTTCCGGGACAGAAAAGCTCCTACGAGCAGTACTTC.